Following are 5 T cell receptor beta chains from one sample sequenced in a study of blood T cell repertoires in COVID-19. Some clones are missing from TCRdb's copy, which holds only in-frame ones; the method was immunoSEQ multiplex PCR. The sample holds 290,000 or so clones, more than 75% seen once. What was sequenced was PBMCs or T cells enriched from blood (not recorded which). All receptors come from a young woman who had recovered from COVID-19.

The chain combines TRBV3-1 (or the pseudogene TRBV3-2) with TRBJ2-7; the D gene is possibly TRBD1 (7 bases). Trimming pared 3 bases from V and 7 bases from J, leaving 16 bases between. The germline V gene encodes CDR1 LGHDT and CDR2 YNNKEL (reference sequence). The CDR3 loop spans 14 amino acids. CDR3 in DNA: TGTGCCAGCAGCCAGGGCAGGGGGGTCGGGGAGCAGTACTTC. Translation gives CASSQGRGVGEQYF.

The DNA for the CDR3 is TGCGCCAGCAGCTCACAACAACGGGGCTACAATGAGCAGTTCTTC. It codes for CASSSQQRGYNEQFF. The V gene is TRBV5-1, the J gene TRBJ2-1; D may be TRBD2 (5 bases). Trimming stripped 3 bases from V and 3 bases from J, with 13 bases between. The CDR3 loop spans 15 amino acids. Germline lookup yields CDR1 SGHRS and CDR2 YFSETQ.

This chain connects TRBV20-1 to TRBJ2-5; a possible D gene is TRBD2 (5 bases). The CDR3 has 10 amino acids. The germline V gene encodes CDR1 DFQATT and CDR2 SNEGSKA (reference sequence). Trimming took off 5 bases at V and 4 bases at J, with 5 bases between the two ends. In nucleotides, the CDR3 is TGCAGTGCTGCGGGAGAGACCCAGTACTTC. This codes for CSAAGETQYF.

This clone was recorded only once. The chain carries TRBV9 and TRBJ2-2; perhaps TRBD1 as D (5 bases). V dropped 6 bases and J dropped 10 bases, with 19 bases sitting between them. CDR3 length: 14 amino acids. Germline lookup yields CDR1 SGDLS and CDR2 YYNGEE. CDR3 nucleotide sequence: TGTGCCAGCACCTCCCCCTATGGGGCCGAGGAGCTGTTTTTT. It encodes CASTSPYGAEELFF.

The CDR3 nucleotides read TGTGCCTGGAGTAGGGAGGCGAACACTGAAGCTTTCTTT. It is translated as CAWSREANTEAFF. The chain recombines TRBV30 with TRBJ1-1; D is unclear. V lost 2 bases and J 1 base, leaving 8 bases between the germline ends. Germline V gene sequence: CDR1 GTSNPN, CDR2 SVGIG (reference sequence). This CDR3 contains 13 residues.